Each of the 8 T cell receptor beta chains below was sequenced from the same sample in a study of T cell responses to AZD1222 COVID-19 vaccine. The data were produced by immunoSEQ multiplex PCR, yet TCRdb's version contains in-frame clones alone and is incomplete. Here the sample spans 95,000 to 150,000 clones, roughly 88% being singletons. Sequences were derived from peripheral blood, sampled on day 0 of AZD1222 vaccination. These receptors were taken from an adult in good health.

V is TRBV7-3 and J is TRBJ1-6, with D tentatively TRBD1 (6 bases). The CDR3 consists of 13 residues. Germline loops: CDR1 SGHTA, CDR2 FQGTGA. Trimming removed 2 bases at V and 10 bases at J, with 9 bases between. Here the CDR3 DNA reads TGTGCCAGCAGCTTAGCAGGGGTGTCACCCCTCCACTTT. Protein sequence: CASSLAGVSPLHF.

This chain joins TRBV6-5 and TRBJ1-1, with D possibly TRBD1 on 5 matching bases. Deletions cut 7 bases from V and 8 bases from J, with 14 bases between. Germline CDR1 MNHEY, CDR2 SVGAGI. CDR3 length: 12 residues. The CDR3 region is CASTPQGSEAFF. The CDR3 DNA follows: TGTGCCAGCACCCCTCAGGGTTCCGAAGCTTTCTTT.

This clone appeared a few times. The V and J genes are TRBV28 and TRBJ2-5, with TRBD1 identical over 10 bases. This CDR3 contains 16 residues. Germline V gives CDR1 MDHEN, CDR2 SYDVKM. The V gene end was trimmed by 3 bases and the J gene end by 2 bases; junction bases not matched to a gene: 6. CDR3 loop: CASSFTGQGNQETQYF. The CDR3 bases are TGTGCCAGCAGTTTTACGGGACAGGGGAATCAAGAGACCCAGTACTTC. Filled out from reference TRBV28 and TRBJ2-5, the complete variable domain reads DVKVTQSSRYLVKRTGEKVFLECVQDMDHENMFWYRQDPGLGLRLIYFSYDVKMKEKGDIPEGYSVSREKKERFSLILESASTNQTSMYLCASSFTGQGNQETQYFGPGTRLLVL.

The chain combines TRBV30 with TRBJ2-5, with D hard to call. V lost 4 bases, J lost 7 bases, and 13 bases lay in between. Germline V gene data show CDR1 as GTSNPN and CDR2 as SVGIG (reference sequence). The CDR3 totals 12 residues. The CDR3 loop reads CAWKRGSGTQYF. CDR3 in DNA: TGTGCCTGGAAGCGTGGATCGGGGACCCAGTACTTC.

This sequence joins TRBV5-1 and TRBJ1-4; D perhaps matches TRBD1 (6 bases). In germline, CDR1 is SGHRS, CDR2 YFSETQ. The CDR3 has 15 amino acids. Trimming pared 2 bases from V and 8 bases from J, leaving 16 bases between. CDR3 sequence: CASSFGTIKEEKLFF. CDR3 bases: TGCGCCAGCAGCTTTGGGACAATCAAGGAGGAAAAACTGTTTTTT.

The chain combines TRBV3-1 (or the pseudogene TRBV3-2) with TRBJ2-1, with D perhaps TRBD2 (5 bases). The germline CDR1 and CDR2 sequences are LGHDT and YNNKEL (reference sequence). This CDR3 is built from 15 residues. Trimming removed 6 bases from V and 2 bases from J, with 14 bases in between. The CDR3 coding sequence is TGTGCCAGCAGTCCCACTAGTAGCACCTACAATGAGCAGTTCTTC. This encodes CASSPTSSTYNEQFF.

Notes on this clone: One end of the junction varies from germline; a read error may be responsible. The chain has TRBV3-1 (or the pseudogene TRBV3-2) and TRBJ1-1; D remains ambiguous. The CDR3 runs to 12 residues. Per germline, CDR1 LGHDT and CDR2 YNNKEL (reference sequence). The DNA of the CDR3 is TGTGCCAGCACCCAAGAGAACACTGAAGCTTTCTTT. Protein sequence: CASTQENTEAFF.

The chain combines TRBV7-9 with TRBJ1-1; a weak D match, TRBD1 (6 bases). The CDR3 contains 14 residues. From germline, CDR1 is SEHNR and CDR2 FQNEAQ (reference sequence). Trimming removed 7 bases at V and 5 bases at J, with 17 bases between. The CDR3 region is CASTRGGAGTEAFF. The CDR3 DNA is TGTGCCAGCACCAGAGGGGGGGCAGGTACTGAAGCTTTCTTT.